This is a list of T cell receptor beta chains from one sample in a study of T cells in Graves' hyperthyroidism and ophthalmopathy. TCRdb re-called the multiplex PCR reads with MiXCR, one entry per CDR3 protein. The repertoire holds approximately 530,000 distinct CDR3 sequences, 15% to 20% seen once, with roughly 47% in the top ten. The sample consisted of blood. These receptors were obtained from a man aged 35 to 55 with Graves' ophthalmopathy. Both conserved end residues are part of each CDR3.

V: TRBV11-2
J: TRBJ1-5
CDR3: CASSLREGQPQHF

V: TRBV6-2/TRBV6-3
J: TRBJ2-7
CDR3: CASSFLGQEYEQYF

V: TRBV7-2
J: TRBJ2-1
CDR3: CASSFRDYAYNEQFF

V: TRBV12-5
J: TRBJ2-7
CDR3: CASGFIETKGYEQYF

V: TRBV5-4
J: TRBJ1-3
CDR3: CASSPGRGPGTIYF

V: TRBV7-9
J: TRBJ2-7
CDR3: CASSFSSGREQYF

V: TRBV7-9
J: TRBJ2-7
CDR3: CASSPRQVDSYEQYF

V: TRBV12-3/TRBV12-4
J: TRBJ2-1
CDR3: CASSLGTEQFF

V: TRBV6-1
J: TRBJ1-1
CDR3: CASSLDRVRTEAFF

V: TRBV19
J: TRBJ2-1
CDR3: CASSPRGVAGARSSYNEQFF

V: TRBV18
J: TRBJ1-2
CDR3: CASSPSPPLQGDYGYTF

V: TRBV7-8
J: TRBJ2-1
CDR3: CASSSPGTSGRGHEQFF

V: TRBV6-1
J: TRBJ2-3
CDR3: CASSPQQGPDTQYF

V: TRBV11-1
J: TRBJ1-2
CDR3: CASSSFGRVYGYTF

V: TRBV10-3
J: TRBJ2-1
CDR3: CASRAREGHYNEQFF

V: TRBV6-1
J: TRBJ2-1
CDR3: CASISQRGGRNEQFF

V: TRBV6-2/TRBV6-3
J: TRBJ2-3
CDR3: CASSDPGLAGIDTQYF

V: TRBV10-3
J: TRBJ2-2
CDR3: CAIRDTPTNTGELFF

V: TRBV7-2
J: TRBJ2-6
CDR3: CASSLGRRFSGANVLTF

V: TRBV3-1
J: TRBJ1-2
CDR3: CASSQGSGVYGYTF

V: TRBV7-8
J: TRBJ1-6
CDR3: CASRPPGQANSPLHF

V: TRBV30
J: TRBJ2-2
CDR3: CAWTALIAGELFF

V: TRBV18
J: TRBJ2-2
CDR3: CASSPLREELFF

V: TRBV4-2
J: TRBJ2-3
CDR3: CASSQSNPTDTQYF